This TCR beta chain was profiled in a study of PD-1 blockade in classical Hodgkin lymphoma. Study-level findings and limits: Newly diagnosed and completely responding patients shared comparable baseline diversity.

TCRdb's copy holds only in-frame clones and misses some; the assay was immunoSEQ multiplex PCR. The sample has 30,000 or so clones; about four fifths are singletons. Each patient's relapse followed autologous stem cell transplantation, and brentuximab vedotin exposure varied. Responses achieved at best were complete response, partial response or progressive disease. In regard to this clone: Its antigen is not identified.

The germline V gene encodes CDR1 SGHRS and CDR2 YFSETQ. Between the trimmed V and J ends, which lost 0 bases and 7 bases, there was a span of 7 bases. This CDR3 comprises 12 residues. This sequence joins TRBV5-1 and TRBJ1-2; tentatively, D is TRBD1 (5 bases). Sequencing was performed on peripheral blood mononuclear cells (PBMCs), taken at baseline. The TCR originated in a human donor with classical Hodgkin lymphoma. The CDR3 loop reads CASSLGQIGYTF. CDR3 sequence (DNA): TGCGCCAGCAGCTTGGGACAGATTGGCTACACCTTC.